The present TCR beta chain was sequenced within a study of blood T cell repertoires in COVID-19. The authors' processing: Reference gene primer amplification gave nucleated cell count estimates. The method was immunoSEQ multiplex PCR; TCRdb's version includes in-frame clones alone and lacks a portion of them. The V and J calls and the clone size are those of that table, but D and trimming were determined from the DNA. The table has tens of thousands of clones, over 85% seen once. The CDR3 covers 16 residues. J was trimmed by 1 base and V by 5 bases; bases with no gene match: 8. Germline lookup yields CDR1 SGHTA and CDR2 FQGTGA.

This receptor was identified in a man aged 45-65 years with acute or convalescent COVID-19. V is TRBV7-3 and J is TRBJ1-1, with 9 bases matching TRBD1. The sample consisted of peripheral blood. CDR3 sequence reads: CASSPGTGFSNTEAFF. The CDR3, as DNA: TGTGCCAGCAGCCCCGGGACAGGGTTTTCGAACACTGAAGCTTTCTTT.